This T cell receptor (beta chain) is drawn from a study of vaccination effects on CD4 cells after COVID-19. Losses at the gene ends were 4 bases for V and 2 bases for J; bases not matched to a gene: 13. CDR1 GTSNPN and CDR2 SVGIG come from the germline V gene (reference sequence). This CDR3 is built from 17 residues. This clone showed up just a few times. Its specificity is unknown. Sequenced by immunoSEQ multiplex PCR; TCRdb stores in-frame clones only, minus some. The data hold some 69,000 clones, with under 85% observed a single time. Sequencing followed a ViraFEST assay step that expanded antigen-specific CD4+ T cells with viral peptide pools. After around nine days in culture, the CD4+ T cells were isolated. Nucleocapsid antibodies stayed negative before and after vaccination, showing no earlier SARS-CoV-2 infection.

The sequenced sample was CD4+ T cells from PBMCs cultured with HCoV-NL63 spike peptides, obtained before COVID-19 vaccination. The source is a human donor who received a COVID-19 vaccine. This chain connects TRBV30 to TRBJ2-2, with 7 nucleotides matching TRBD1. The DNA for the CDR3 is TGTGCCTGGACCAAAAAAGCAGGGACAGTTAACACCGGGGAGCTGTTTTTT. Amino acids: CAWTKKAGTVNTGELFF.